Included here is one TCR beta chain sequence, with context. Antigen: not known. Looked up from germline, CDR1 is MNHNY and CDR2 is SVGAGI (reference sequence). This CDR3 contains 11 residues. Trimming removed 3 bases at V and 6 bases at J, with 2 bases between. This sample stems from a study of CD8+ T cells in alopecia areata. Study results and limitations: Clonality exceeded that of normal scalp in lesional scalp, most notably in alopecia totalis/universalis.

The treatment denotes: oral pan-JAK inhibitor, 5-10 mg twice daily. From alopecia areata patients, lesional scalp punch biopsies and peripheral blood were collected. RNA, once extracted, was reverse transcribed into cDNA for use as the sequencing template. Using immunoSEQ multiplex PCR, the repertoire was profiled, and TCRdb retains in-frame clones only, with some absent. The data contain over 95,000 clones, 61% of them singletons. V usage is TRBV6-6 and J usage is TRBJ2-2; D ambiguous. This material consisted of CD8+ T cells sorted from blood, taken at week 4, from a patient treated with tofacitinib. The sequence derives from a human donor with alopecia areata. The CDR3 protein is CASSYPGELFF. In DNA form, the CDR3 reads TGTGCCAGCAGTTATCCCGGGGAGCTGTTTTTT.